This TCR beta chain comes out of a study of OX40 agonist ivuxolimab in advanced cancers. Whole-study context: Participants could have had prior anti-PD-1, anti-PD-L1 or anti-CTLA-4 therapy, and approximately 37% had some. Findings and limits, study-wide: By week 6 at 0.1 to 3.0 mg/kg, blood CD4+ and CD8+ T cells had expanded clonally.

Germline V CDR1 and CDR2: SGDLS, YYNGEE. Trimming left V 3 bases short and J 0 bases short, with 11 bases between. This CDR3 has 15 amino acids. This clone was seen once. Its antigen is unknown. Using immunoSEQ multiplex PCR, the repertoire was profiled, and TCRdb retains in-frame clones only, with some absent. The table lists tens of thousands of clones, under 90% of them singletons, with approximately 15% in the top ten. This specimen was CD4+ or CD8+ T cells sorted from blood, taken in a trial of the OX40 agonist ivuxolimab. The receptor comes from an adult with an advanced solid tumor such as melanoma, head and neck, liver or kidney cancer. The V gene is TRBV9, the J gene TRBJ2-3; D is possibly TRBD2 (5 bases). This CDR3 reads CASSASLESTDTQYF. The CDR3 DNA follows: TGTGCCAGCAGCGCCTCACTAGAGAGCACAGATACGCAGTATTTT.